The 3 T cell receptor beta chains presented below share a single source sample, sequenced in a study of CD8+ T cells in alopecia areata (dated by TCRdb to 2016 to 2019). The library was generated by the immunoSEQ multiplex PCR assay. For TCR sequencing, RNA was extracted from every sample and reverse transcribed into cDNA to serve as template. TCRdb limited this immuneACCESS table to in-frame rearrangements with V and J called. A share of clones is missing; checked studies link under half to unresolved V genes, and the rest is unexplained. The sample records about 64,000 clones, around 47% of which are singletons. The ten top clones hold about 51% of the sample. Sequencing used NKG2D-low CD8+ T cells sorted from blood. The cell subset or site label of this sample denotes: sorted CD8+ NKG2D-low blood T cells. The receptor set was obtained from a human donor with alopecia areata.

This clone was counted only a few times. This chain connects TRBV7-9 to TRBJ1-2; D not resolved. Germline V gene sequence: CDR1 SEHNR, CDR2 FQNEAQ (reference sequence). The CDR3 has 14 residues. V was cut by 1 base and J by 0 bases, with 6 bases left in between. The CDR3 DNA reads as TGTGCCAGCAGCTTAGGGCAGCCTAACTATGGCTACACCTTC. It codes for CASSLGQPNYGYTF.

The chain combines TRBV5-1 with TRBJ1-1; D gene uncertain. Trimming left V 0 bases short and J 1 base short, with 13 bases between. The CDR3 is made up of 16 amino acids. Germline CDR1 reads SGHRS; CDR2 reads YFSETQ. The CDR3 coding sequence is TGCGCCAGCAGCTTGGGGTGGAACAGCCGGAACACTGAAGCTTTCTTT. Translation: CASSLGWNSRNTEAFF.

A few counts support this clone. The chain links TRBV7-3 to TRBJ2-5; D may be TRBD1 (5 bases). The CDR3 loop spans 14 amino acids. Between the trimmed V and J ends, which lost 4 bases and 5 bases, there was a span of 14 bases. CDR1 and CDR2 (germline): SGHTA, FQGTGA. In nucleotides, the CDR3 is TGTGCCAGCAGCTCCCAGGGCCTGGGGGAGACCCAGTACTTC. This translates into CASSSQGLGETQYF.